The 15 T cell receptor beta chains reported below all come from one sample, sequenced in a study of CD8+ T cells in alopecia areata (dated by TCRdb to between 2017 and 2018). The time point label on this specimen signifies: baseline before oral tofacitinib. The library was prepared using the immunoSEQ multiplex PCR assay. RNA was extracted from all samples and reverse transcribed into cDNA as template for TCR sequencing. Here the immuneACCESS table is served through TCRdb, limited to in-frame sequences with V and J called. Missing clones are a known gap in these copies; in checked studies unresolved V genes cover under half, and the rest lacks a known reason. The sample table lists 250,000 or so clones, under 70% of them with a count of one. The biggest ten clones account for 1% to 1.5% of the sample. Specimen: CD4+ T cells sorted from blood, collected at week 0. The source is a human donor with alopecia areata.

This clone came up a few times. This CDR3 is also generated by other DNA sequences in the sample. DNA for the CDR3: TGCAGCGCGGGGCAGGAGACCCAGTACTTC. Its protein is CSAGQETQYF. The rearrangement links TRBV29-1 to TRBJ2-5; D tentatively fits TRBD1 or TRBD2 (5 bases each). CDR1 is SQVTM, CDR2 ANQGSEA, per germline. V shed 7 bases and J shed 5 bases, with 8 bases lying between them. The CDR3 covers 10 residues. The complete variable domain, with remaining parts taken from reference TRBV29-1 and TRBJ2-5, reads SAVISQKPSRDICQRGTSLTIQCQVDSQVTMMFWYRQQPGQSLTLIATANQGSEATYESGFVIDKFPISRPNLTFSTLTVSNMSPEDSSIYLCSAGQETQYFGPGTRLLVL.

The chain has TRBV23-1 and TRBJ1-2; a weak D match, TRBD1 (6 bases). TRBV23-1 is assigned to the ORF class and has an uncertain function. V lost 0 bases to trimming and J lost 8 bases, with 13 bases between them. The CDR3 consists of 14 residues. The CDR3 is CASSQSRGFSGYTF. The CDR3 DNA reads TGCGCCAGCAGTCAATCGAGGGGGTTTAGCGGCTACACCTTC.

V usage is TRBV15 and J usage is TRBJ2-2, with D tentatively TRBD2 (5 bases). With 1 base removed from V and 7 bases from J, the gap between germline ends came to 10 bases. Germline V gene data show CDR1 as LNHNV and CDR2 as YYDKDF (reference sequence). The CDR3 length is 14 residues. CDR3 DNA: TGTGCCACCAGCAGAGGGCTAGCCAGCGGGGAGCTGTTTTTT. It encodes CATSRGLASGELFF.

This clone was recorded only once. The V and J genes are TRBV9 and TRBJ1-5, with a possible D match to TRBD1 (6 bases). Trimming left V 0 bases short and J 6 bases short, with 13 bases between. Germline assignment: CDR1 SGDLS and CDR2 YYNGEE. CDR3 length equals 15 residues. CDR3 bases: TGTGCCAGCAGCGTAGCGGCGGGGGGCCCTCAGCCCCAGCATTTT. Translating it yields CASSVAAGGPQPQHF. The full variable domain, rest sourced from reference TRBV9 and TRBJ1-5, is DSGVTQTPKHLITATGQRVTLRCSPRSGDLSVYWYQQSLDQGLQFLIQYYNGEERAKGNILERFSAQQFPDLHSELNLSSLELGDSALYFCASSVAAGGPQPQHFGDGTRLSIL.

The gene calls are TRBV5-6 and TRBJ2-1, with 12 bases that match TRBD2. Germline values: CDR1 SGHDT, CDR2 YYEEEE. The CDR3 length is 16 residues. After removal of 4 bases from V and 7 bases from J, the junction contained 9 bases not matched to a gene. The CDR3 region is CASSRVGTSGLNEQFF. The CDR3 nucleotides are TGTGCCAGCAGCCGGGTGGGGACTAGCGGGTTGAATGAGCAGTTCTTC.

This clone was seen only once. In nucleotides, the CDR3 is TGTGCCAGCAGCACCGGGACTAGCGGGGGGGTCGAGACCCAGTACTTC. It is translated as CASSTGTSGGVETQYF. This chain links TRBV7-8 with TRBJ2-5, with TRBD2 identical over 16 bases. The germline V gene encodes CDR1 SGHVS and CDR2 FQNEAQ. This CDR3 contains 16 residues. The trim removed 5 bases at V and 5 bases at J, leaving 5 bases unmatched.

The V call is TRBV4-1, the J call TRBJ1-6; perhaps TRBD1 as D (5 bases). Trimming took off 0 bases at V and 9 bases at J, with 15 bases between the two ends. Germline CDR1 is MGHRA and CDR2 is YSYEKL. The CDR3 extends over 16 amino acids. CDR3 nucleotide sequence: TGCGCCAGCAGCCAAGAGCCGCGGGGCCGGGGTTCACCCCTCCACTTT. Translated, it gives CASSQEPRGRGSPLHF.

The chain has TRBV5-1 and TRBJ2-1, with 8 positions matching TRBD2. The germline V gene has CDR1 SGHRS and CDR2 YFSETQ. The CDR3 covers 15 residues. V was clipped by 5 bases and J by 6 bases; unmatched bases: 10. The CDR3 coding sequence is TGCGCCAGCAGGTTAGCGGGGTACTCTTCCAATGAGCAGTTCTTC. As protein: CASRLAGYSSNEQFF.

The J gene is TRBJ2-7, the V gene TRBV30; TRBD1 aligns across 9 bases. The CDR3 consists of 12 residues. V lost 5 bases to trimming and J lost 5 bases; unmatched junction nucleotides: 4. CDR1 and CDR2 (germline): GTSNPN, SVGIG (reference sequence). CDR3 protein: CAWSRDRDEQYF. The DNA for the CDR3 is TGTGCCTGGTCCCGGGACAGGGACGAGCAGTACTTC.

This clone occurred a few times. The V call is TRBV7-8, the J call TRBJ1-4, with D unresolved. The germline gives CDR1 SGHVS, CDR2 FQNEAQ. V was trimmed by 1 base and J by 4 bases, leaving 7 bases between them. The CDR3 is made up of 14 amino acids. This chain's CDR3 is CASSLGGNNEKLFF. In DNA, the CDR3 is TGTGCCAGCAGCTTAGGAGGGAATAATGAAAAACTGTTTTTT.

The rearrangement uses TRBV19 and TRBJ2-7, with D possibly matching TRBD1 (6 bases). V was trimmed by 5 bases and J by 2 bases, leaving 13 bases between them. CDR1 is LNHDA, CDR2 SQIVND, per germline (reference sequence). The CDR3 loop spans 14 amino acids. The DNA for the CDR3 is TGTGCCAGTAGTGTTGACAGGCCCCCCTACGAGCAGTACTTC. Residues: CASSVDRPPYEQYF.

This clone was counted only a few times. The rearrangement uses TRBV25-1 and TRBJ1-6, with D possibly matching TRBD1 (5 bases). Trimming removed 4 bases from V and 7 bases from J, with 14 bases in between. The length of the CDR3 is 15 residues. CDR1 is MGHDK, CDR2 SYGVNS, per germline. The CDR3 sequence: CASSVSAGTNSPLHF. CDR3 DNA sequence: TGTGCCAGCAGTGTTTCGGCAGGGACCAATTCACCCCTCCACTTT.

The V and J genes are TRBV5-6 and TRBJ2-5; D is unclear. CDR3 length: 13 amino acids. Germline values: CDR1 SGHDT, CDR2 YYEEEE. Trimming stripped 0 bases from V and 4 bases from J, with 7 bases between. The CDR3 sequence is CASSLERGETQYF. The CDR3 DNA is TGTGCCAGCAGCTTGGAACGAGGAGAGACCCAGTACTTC.

This clone was seen a handful of times. The rearrangement joins TRBV5-1 to TRBJ2-6; D gene uncertain. V lost 4 bases to trimming and J lost 2 bases, with 7 bases between them. This CDR3 has 14 residues. Germline CDR1 and CDR2: SGHRS and YFSETQ. Here the CDR3 DNA reads TGCGCCAGCAGCCCCCAGCCTGGGGCCAACGTCCTGACTTTC. It encodes CASSPQPGANVLTF.

This chain connects TRBV19 to TRBJ2-2, with D unresolved. This CDR3 comprises 15 residues. Per the germline V gene, CDR1 is LNHDA and CDR2 is SQIVND (reference sequence). Trimming cost V 7 bases and J 5 bases, with 17 bases left between them. In DNA, the CDR3 is TGTGCCAGTATACCCCCTGGTGCCCGGACCGGGGAGCTGTTTTTT. It codes for CASIPPGARTGELFF.